This TCR beta chain is drawn from a study of vaccination effects on CD4 cells after COVID-19. Study summary: Roughly 2.1 million PBMC per well were cultured with 7.5 to 10 IU/ml IL-2 and 7.5 to 10 ug/ml peptides.

Once cultured for approximately ten days, the cells underwent separation to obtain CD4+ T cells. From March to December 2020, the person had a SARS-CoV-2 infection that was confirmed by PCR. The sample holds a few counts of this clone. Antigen specificity is unknown. Study-wide points: Small numbers of convalescent patients limited the study. It also lacked early post-infection timepoints. Vaccine- and infection-induced clones showed marked clonal contraction late following vaccination.

V was clipped by 4 bases and J by 11 bases, with 21 bases between them. The CDR3 length is 16 residues. Germline V gene sequence: CDR1 SGHTA, CDR2 FQGNSA. The repertoire was sequenced with immunoSEQ multiplex PCR; TCRdb's copy has only in-frame clones and lacks some. The sample shows some 50,000 clones, roughly four fifths of them seen only once. This chain joins TRBV7-2 and TRBJ1-6; a possible D gene is TRBD1 (5 bases). The TCR comes from a human donor who had a prior SARS-CoV-2 infection. The sequencing here drew on CD4+ T cells from PBMCs cultured without peptide, taken before COVID-19 vaccination. This chain's CDR3 is CASSSYRSQDETPLHF. In DNA form, the CDR3 reads TGTGCCAGCAGCTCCTACCGGTCACAGGACGAGACACCCCTCCACTTT.